This TCR beta chain emerged from a study of OX40 agonist ivuxolimab in advanced cancers. Regarding the study as a whole: Some of the lowest clonal expansion was seen in partial responders at 0.1-3.0 mg/kg. Expanded clones were, on average, more numerous in CD8+ T cells than in CD4+. At doses 0.1 to 3.0 mg/kg, CD4+ and CD8+ clones expanded.

With respect to this clone: The antigen is undetermined.

In germline, CDR1 is SGDLS, CDR2 YYNGEE. The CDR3 sequence is 15 residues long. With 0 bases removed from V and 0 bases from J, the gap between germline ends came to 8 bases. Libraries were prepared by immunoSEQ multiplex PCR; TCRdb keeps only in-frame clonotypes and omits some of them. The top ten hold 2.5% to 3% of the sample, which has tens of thousands of clones, around four fifths seen once. This sequence originates from an adult with an advanced solid tumor such as melanoma, head and neck, liver or kidney cancer. V gene TRBV9 combines with J gene TRBJ2-3; TRBD2 is a possible D gene (5 bases). The sequenced sample was CD4+ or CD8+ T cells sorted from blood, obtained in a trial of the OX40 agonist ivuxolimab. The CDR3 loop is CASSVDGGSTDTQYF. CDR3 nucleotide sequence: TGTGCCAGCAGCGTAGACGGCGGGAGCACAGATACGCAGTATTTT.